These 26 T cell receptor beta chains originate from one sample sequenced in a study of blood T cell repertoires in COVID-19. Using immunoSEQ multiplex PCR, the repertoire was profiled, and TCRdb retains in-frame clones only, with some absent. The table has some 120,000 clones, 82% seen once. Specimen: peripheral blood. The origin of the receptors is a human donor in a cohort sampled during active COVID-19.

This clone was recorded once. The chain carries TRBV7-9 and TRBJ1-5, with 7 bases fitting TRBD1. Germline loops: CDR1 SEHNR, CDR2 FQNEAQ (reference sequence). This CDR3 has 17 residues. V lost 6 bases, J lost 1 base, and 12 bases stayed unmatched. The CDR3 DNA sequence: TGTGCCAGCAGTCGCCTTTTACAGGGGACGAGCAATCAGCCCCAGCATTTT. Its translation is CASSRLLQGTSNQPQHF.

To note about this clone: Other nucleotide sequences in the sample specify the same CDR3. V usage is TRBV5-1 and J usage is TRBJ2-3, with TRBD1 as a possible D gene (5 bases). V was cut by 1 base and J by 0 bases, with 9 bases left in between. The CDR3 is made up of 15 amino acids. Germline V gene sequence: CDR1 SGHRS, CDR2 YFSETQ. CDR3 sequence (DNA): TGCGCCAGCAGCTTGCTTGGGGCAAGCACAGATACGCAGTATTTT. As protein: CASSLLGASTDTQYF.

The CDR3 bases are TGTGCCAGCAGTCCTTCGACAGGGCTTAACACTGAAGCTTTCTTT. Its protein product is CASSPSTGLNTEAFF. This chain connects TRBV28 to TRBJ1-1, with 7 positions matching TRBD1. CDR3 length: 15 residues. Germline trimming cut 5 bases from V and 2 bases from J; bases unmatched to any gene: 8. CDR1 and CDR2 from the germline V gene are MDHEN and SYDVKM.

CDR3 coding DNA: TGCGCCAGCAGCTTGCAGGGGACAGGAAAACTGTTTTTT. It encodes CASSLQGTGKLFF. The chain uses TRBV5-1 and TRBJ1-4, with TRBD1 identical over 8 bases. Germline V gene sequence: CDR1 SGHRS, CDR2 YFSETQ. The CDR3 has 13 residues. Trimming at V came to 1 base and at J to 10 bases, leaving 3 bases not matched to a gene.

This clone has a single count. The chain recombines TRBV13 with TRBJ2-3, with TRBD2 identical over 13 bases. Germline V CDR1 and CDR2: PRHDT, FYEKMQ (reference sequence). This CDR3 is 15 amino acids long. Trimming removed 3 bases from V and 6 bases from J; junction bases left unmatched: 3. The CDR3 protein is CASSLTSGGYDTQYF. In DNA form, the CDR3 reads TGTGCCAGCAGCTTGACTAGCGGGGGGTACGATACGCAGTATTTT.

The chain is built from TRBV3-1 (or the pseudogene TRBV3-2) and TRBJ2-5; the match to TRBD2 covers 8 bases. Trimming cost V 2 bases and J 5 bases; bases outside gene matches: 10. Germline V gene sequence: CDR1 LGHDT, CDR2 YNNKEL (reference sequence). The CDR3 length is 16 residues. The CDR3 sequence: CASSQNVPGGTETQYF. The CDR3 region has the DNA TGTGCCAGCAGCCAAAATGTTCCGGGGGGGACGGAGACCCAGTACTTC.

The V and J genes are TRBV27 and TRBJ1-1; D may be TRBD1 (5 bases). There are 15 residues in the CDR3. In germline, CDR1 is MNHEY, CDR2 SMNVEV (reference sequence). The V gene lost 3 bases and the J gene lost 4 bases, with 15 bases spanning the gap. The CDR3 region has the DNA TGTGCCAGCAGTTTCTCCTTCAGGGAGGGCACTGAAGCTTTCTTT. Translated, it gives CASSFSFREGTEAFF.

Comments on this clone: This CDR3 is also generated by other DNA sequences in the sample. The chain recombines TRBV5-1 with TRBJ2-3; D not resolved. Germline assignment: CDR1 SGHRS and CDR2 YFSETQ. The CDR3 totals 12 residues. Trimming stripped 4 bases from V and 3 bases from J, with 6 bases between. CDR3 in amino acids: CASSLVTDTQYF. CDR3 in DNA: TGCGCCAGCAGCCTCGTTACAGATACGCAGTATTTT. The complete variable domain, with remaining parts taken from reference TRBV5-1 and TRBJ2-3, reads KAGVTQTPRYLIKTRGQQVTLSCSPISGHRSVSWYQQTPGQGLQFLFEYFSETQRNKGNFPGRFSGRQFSNSRSEMNVSTLELGDSALYLCASSLVTDTQYFGPGTRLTVL.

V usage is TRBV19 and J usage is TRBJ1-1; unclear D gene. CDR1 is LNHDA and CDR2 is SQIVND in the germline V gene (reference sequence). The CDR3 totals 16 residues. Trimming shortened V by 4 bases and J by 5 bases, and 20 bases separated the two germline ends. CDR3 in amino acids: CASSTNPGEVLTEAFF. The DNA of the CDR3 is TGTGCCAGTAGTACCAACCCGGGAGAAGTTTTGACTGAAGCTTTCTTT.

The chain has TRBV28 and TRBJ1-2; 8 positions agree with TRBD1. Looked up from germline, CDR1 is MDHEN and CDR2 is SYDVKM. With V trimmed by 5 bases and J by 2 bases, 7 bases remained unmatched. The CDR3 totals 15 residues. The CDR3 loop is CASSEPGQVNYGYTF. The CDR3 DNA sequence: TGTGCCAGCAGTGAACCGGGACAGGTGAACTATGGCTACACCTTC.

The chain links TRBV7-9 to TRBJ2-4, with D maybe TRBD1 (5 bases). The CDR3 is 14 residues long. V was clipped by 1 base and J by 7 bases, with 11 bases between them. CDR1 is SEHNR, CDR2 FQNEAQ, per germline (reference sequence). CDR3 in DNA: TGTGCCAGCAGCTTAGGAGTAGGGGTGAACATTCAGTACTTC. Protein product: CASSLGVGVNIQYF.

This chain connects TRBV4-3 to TRBJ2-2, with 14 bases fitting TRBD2. CDR1 LGHNA and CDR2 YSLEER come from the germline V gene. This CDR3 spans 17 amino acids. Trimming cost V 4 bases and J 4 bases; bases outside gene matches: 5. CDR3 sequence (DNA): TGCGCCAGCAGCCGAGGACTAGCGGGGGGTGGCACCGGGGAGCTGTTTTTT. This translates into CASSRGLAGGGTGELFF.

This clone was observed a handful of times. The chain recombines TRBV18 with TRBJ1-2; TRBD1 is a possible D gene (5 bases). Germline values: CDR1 KGHSH, CDR2 LQKENI. This CDR3 spans 17 amino acids. The V end was cut by 3 bases, the J end by 3 bases, with 20 bases between. CDR3 residues: CASSPTFQGGRDYGYTF. In nucleotides, the CDR3 is TGTGCCAGCTCACCGACCTTCCAGGGAGGGCGCGACTATGGCTACACCTTC.

The chain combines TRBV3-1 (or the pseudogene TRBV3-2) with TRBJ1-6; D perhaps matches TRBD1 (5 bases). Trimming took 3 bases from V and 10 from J, leaving 13 bases between them. CDR3 length: 14 amino acids. Germline V gene data show CDR1 as LGHDT and CDR2 as YNNKEL (reference sequence). Here the CDR3 reads CASSQPGVRSPLHF. In nucleotides, the CDR3 is TGTGCCAGCAGCCAGCCGGGGGTGAGGTCACCCCTCCACTTT.

The rearrangement joins TRBV3-1 (or the pseudogene TRBV3-2) to TRBJ2-5, with 8 bases lining up with TRBD1. The CDR3 length is 13 residues. V was clipped by 4 bases and J by 5 bases; unmatched bases: 3. Germline values: CDR1 LGHDT, CDR2 YNNKEL (reference sequence). CDR3 loop: CASSLRDRETQYF. Here the CDR3 DNA reads TGTGCCAGCAGCCTCCGGGACAGGGAGACCCAGTACTTC.

On this clone itself: The same CDR3 can be traced to other DNA sequences in this sample. The chain combines TRBV9 with TRBJ2-5, with 8 bases lining up with TRBD2. Trimming at V came to 0 bases and at J to 2 bases, leaving 3 bases not matched to a gene. CDR3 size: 15 residues. Per germline, CDR1 SGDLS and CDR2 YYNGEE. CDR3 loop: CASSVATGGQETQYF. CDR3 in DNA: TGTGCCAGCAGCGTAGCTACGGGAGGGCAAGAGACCCAGTACTTC.

This clone was observed a single time. The rearrangement uses TRBV20-1 and TRBJ1-5; TRBD1 matches at 9 bases. Germline V gives CDR1 DFQATT, CDR2 SNEGSKA (reference sequence). Trimming at V came to 3 bases and at J to 3 bases, leaving 3 bases not matched to a gene. This CDR3 is built from 14 residues. CDR3 sequence: CSASGQGYNQPQHF. The CDR3, as DNA: TGCAGTGCTAGTGGACAGGGGTACAATCAGCCCCAGCATTTT.

The chain is built from TRBV4-3 and TRBJ1-6; 11 bases line up with TRBD1. This CDR3 has 17 residues. After removal of 3 bases from V and 8 bases from J, the junction contained 9 bases not matched to a gene. CDR1 and CDR2 (germline): LGHNA, YSLEER. This CDR3 reads CASSQGGQGARYSPLHF. The CDR3 DNA sequence: TGCGCCAGCAGCCAGGGAGGACAGGGGGCACGTTATTCACCCCTCCACTTT.

The chain carries TRBV29-1 and TRBJ1-2; D call uncertain. The CDR3 consists of 12 residues. CDR1 SQVTM and CDR2 ANQGSEA come from the germline V gene. V was cut by 0 bases and J by 8 bases, with 10 bases left in between. CDR3 sequence reads: CSVEEGPWGYTF. Written as DNA, the CDR3 is TGCAGCGTTGAAGAGGGCCCCTGGGGCTACACCTTC.

This clone turned up a few times. In DNA, the CDR3 is TGCGCCAGCACCTCCCCGGGATCCGAGCAGTACTTC. It encodes CASTSPGSEQYF. The chain carries TRBV5-1 and TRBJ2-7, with D tentatively TRBD2 (5 bases). The CDR3 runs 12 residues. V shed 6 bases and J shed 6 bases, with 13 bases lying between them. Germline V CDR1 and CDR2: SGHRS, YFSETQ.

This chain joins TRBV5-1 and TRBJ2-7, with 9 bases aligning to TRBD1. The germline gives CDR1 SGHRS, CDR2 YFSETQ. The J segment lost 1 base and the V segment lost 4 bases, leaving 6 bases of the junction unmatched. The CDR3 has 15 amino acids. CDR3: CASSRLGTGSYEQYF. CDR3 nucleotide sequence: TGCGCCAGCAGCAGACTAGGGACAGGGTCCTACGAGCAGTACTTC.

V and J are TRBV4-3 and TRBJ1-2; the D is unclear. This CDR3 has 14 amino acids. In germline, CDR1 is LGHNA, CDR2 YSLEER. V shed 1 base and J shed 2 bases, with 8 bases lying between them. In DNA form, the CDR3 reads TGCGCCAGCAGCCAAGTTCCGGGAAACTATGGCTACACCTTC. Its translation: CASSQVPGNYGYTF.

The chain combines TRBV7-2 with TRBJ1-1, with D tentatively TRBD1 (6 bases). Trimming took 10 bases from V and 0 from J, leaving 15 bases between them. This CDR3 contains 14 residues. The germline V gene encodes CDR1 SGHTA and CDR2 FQGNSA. CDR3 DNA sequence: TGTGCCACCTCGGTGGGACAAGTGAACACTGAAGCTTTCTTT. As protein: CATSVGQVNTEAFF.

The chain has TRBV19 and TRBJ2-2, with D hard to call. The V gene lost 8 bases and the J gene lost 0 bases, with 7 bases spanning the gap. From germline, CDR1 is LNHDA and CDR2 SQIVND (reference sequence). This CDR3 contains 13 residues. CDR3 region: CASETTNTGELFF. The CDR3 nucleotides are TGTGCCAGTGAGACAACGAACACCGGGGAGCTGTTTTTT.

This clone appeared a single time. V usage is TRBV6-2 or TRBV6-3 and J usage is TRBJ2-3, with 11 positions matching TRBD2. The germline V gene encodes CDR1 MNHEY and CDR2 SVGEGT. The CDR3 extends over 14 amino acids. V gave up 5 bases and J gave up 3 bases; unmatched junction bases: 1. The CDR3 bases are TGTGCCAGCAGTCGGACTAGCGGGACAGATACGCAGTATTTT. It yields the protein CASSRTSGTDTQYF.

The chain has TRBV11-2 and TRBJ2-3, with D perhaps TRBD2 (7 bases). The CDR3 totals 15 residues. Germline CDR1 is SGHAT and CDR2 is FQNNGV. Between the trimmed V and J ends, which lost 2 bases and 2 bases, there was a span of 11 bases. The CDR3 reads CASSLRGGDTDTQYF. CDR3 bases: TGTGCCAGCAGCTTAAGGGGGGGTGACACAGATACGCAGTATTTT.